The clone carrying this TCR beta chain was recorded at least ten times. The antigen is unknown. The data were obtained in a study of T cells in Graves' hyperthyroidism and ophthalmopathy. Broader study findings: Model predictions of ophthalmopathy came a median about six months before onset.

RNA transcripts gave rise to amplified TCR beta CDR3 regions. RT-PCR in the first round (using the HTBI primer set) targeted the TCR CDR3. Each CDR3 protein is one row after TCRdb ran MiXCR on the multiplex PCR reads. The table shows nearly 600,000 distinct CDR3 sequences, with approximately 15% occurring only once. This CDR3 comprises 13 residues. V was clipped by 10 bases and J by 1 base, with 14 bases between them. Source material: blood. The chain carries TRBV12-3 or TRBV12-4 and TRBJ2-7, with unresolved D. The sequence was collected from a young woman with Graves' hyperthyroidism that later progressed to Graves' ophthalmopathy. This chain's CDR3 is CATAPGLSYEQYF. The CDR3 DNA reads as TGTGCCACCGCCCCGGGTCTTTCCTACGAGCAGTACTTC.